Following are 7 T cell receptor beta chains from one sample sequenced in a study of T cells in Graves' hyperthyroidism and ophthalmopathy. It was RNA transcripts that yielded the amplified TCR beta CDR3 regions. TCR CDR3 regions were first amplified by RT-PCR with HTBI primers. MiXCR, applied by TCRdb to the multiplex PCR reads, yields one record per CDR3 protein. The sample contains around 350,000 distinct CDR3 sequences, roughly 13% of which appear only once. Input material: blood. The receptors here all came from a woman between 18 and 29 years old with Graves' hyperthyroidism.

The CDR3 coding sequence is TGTGCCAGCAGCGTAGAAGACAATCAGCCCCAGCATTTT. As protein: CASSVEDNQPQHF. The rearrangement links TRBV9 to TRBJ1-5; D is uncertain. The CDR3 is 13 residues long. The germline CDR1 and CDR2 sequences are SGDLS and YYNGEE. V gave up 0 bases and J gave up 3 bases, with 4 bases separating them. Full variable domain (remainder filled in from reference TRBV9 and TRBJ1-5): DSGVTQTPKHLITATGQRVTLRCSPRSGDLSVYWYQQSLDQGLQFLIQYYNGEERAKGNILERFSAQQFPDLHSELNLSSLELGDSALYFCASSVEDNQPQHFGDGTRLSIL.

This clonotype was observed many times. CDR3 in amino acids: CASSREDRRTQPQHF. CDR3 nucleotide sequence: TGTGCCAGCAGCCGGGAAGACAGGCGGACTCAGCCCCAGCATTTT. V is TRBV7-8 and J is TRBJ1-5, with D perhaps TRBD1 (6 bases). The germline V and J ends were trimmed by 5 bases and 6 bases, with 17 bases remaining between them. This CDR3 is 15 amino acids long. Germline V gene lookup returns CDR1 SGHVS and CDR2 FQNEAQ.

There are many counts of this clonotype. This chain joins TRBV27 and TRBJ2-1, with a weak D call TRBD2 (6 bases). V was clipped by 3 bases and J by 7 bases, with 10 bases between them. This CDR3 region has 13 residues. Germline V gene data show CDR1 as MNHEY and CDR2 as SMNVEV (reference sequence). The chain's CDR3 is CASSFRLGNEQFF. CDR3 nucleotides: TGTGCCAGCAGTTTTCGACTAGGTAATGAGCAGTTCTTC.

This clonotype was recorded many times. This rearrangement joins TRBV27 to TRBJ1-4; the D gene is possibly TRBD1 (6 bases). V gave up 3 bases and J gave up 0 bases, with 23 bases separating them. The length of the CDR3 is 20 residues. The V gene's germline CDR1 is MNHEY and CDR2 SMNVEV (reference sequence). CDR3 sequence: CASSLKRPGGRPATNEKLFF. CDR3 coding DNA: TGTGCCAGCAGTTTGAAACGCCCCGGGGGGCGCCCCGCAACTAATGAAAAACTGTTTTTT.

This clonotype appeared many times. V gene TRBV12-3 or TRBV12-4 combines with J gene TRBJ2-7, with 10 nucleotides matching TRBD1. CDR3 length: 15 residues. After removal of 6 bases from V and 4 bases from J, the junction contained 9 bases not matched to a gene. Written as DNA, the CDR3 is TGTGCCAGCAGGGTCACCGGGACAGGGGAGTACGAGCAGTACTTC. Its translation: CASRVTGTGEYEQYF.

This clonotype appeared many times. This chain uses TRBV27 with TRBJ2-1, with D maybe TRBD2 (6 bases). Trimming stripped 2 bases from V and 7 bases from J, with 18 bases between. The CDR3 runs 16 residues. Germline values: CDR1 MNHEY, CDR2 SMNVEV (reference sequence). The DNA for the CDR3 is TGTGCCAGCAGTTTACAGGTTTCTTCTGGGGGGAATGAGCAGTTCTTC. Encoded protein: CASSLQVSSGGNEQFF.

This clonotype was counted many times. The DNA for the CDR3 is TGTGCCAGCAGTGAAGCGTTCTCCCTCGGACAGCCCCAGCATTTT. It encodes CASSEAFSLGQPQHF. The gene calls are TRBV6-1 and TRBJ1-5; D is unresolved. V lost 0 bases, J lost 7 bases, and 13 bases lay in between. CDR3 length: 15 amino acids. CDR1 is MNHNS and CDR2 is SASEGT in the germline V gene.